This T cell receptor (beta chain) emerged from a study of blood T cell repertoires in COVID-19. Study information: Samples taken during acute and convalescent COVID-19 were collected in the United States, Italy and Spain.

CDR1 is SGHDT, CDR2 YYEEEE, per germline. CDR3 length: 17 residues. Deletions cut 0 bases from V and 4 bases from J, with 19 bases between. Those who participated ranged in age from roughly 18 to 89 years and resided in 20 to 25 US areas. The repertoire was sequenced with immunoSEQ multiplex PCR; TCRdb's copy has only in-frame clones and lacks some. Among roughly 250,000 clones listed, about 90% were seen once. Sequencing input: PBMCs or T cells enriched from blood (not recorded which). This sequence originates from a human donor in a cohort exposed to, infected with or recovered from COVID-19 (not recorded which). The donor label of this sample is uncertain. The rearrangement joins TRBV5-6 to TRBJ1-2; no clear D gene. The CDR3 loop reads CASSLEIEGRTGYGYTF. The CDR3 nucleotides read TGTGCCAGCAGCTTGGAGATTGAGGGTCGGACCGGCTATGGCTACACCTTC.